This paragraph reports one T cell receptor beta chain. The data derive from a study of T cell changes during pregnancy in multiple sclerosis. CDR3 length: 17 amino acids. Germline V lookup: CDR1 SGHRS, CDR2 YFSETQ. V was clipped by 0 bases and J by 7 bases, with 19 bases between them. The table came from immunoSEQ multiplex PCR; TCRdb's copy has only in-frame clones and leaves some out. The sample contains about 41,000 clones, roughly 88% of which appear only once. The sequenced sample was CD8+ T cells from peripheral blood mononuclear cells, obtained in the first trimester of pregnancy. This TCR came from a female donor with multiple sclerosis, enrolled in a pregnancy study. This rearrangement joins TRBV5-1 to TRBJ1-4; D perhaps matches TRBD1 (6 bases). DNA of the CDR3: TGCGCCAGCAGCTTGGTCGGGACACAAAAAGCTGGTGAAAAACTGTTTTTT. It encodes CASSLVGTQKAGEKLFF.